Each of the 27 T cell receptor beta chains below was sequenced from the same sample in a study of T cell changes during pregnancy in multiple sclerosis. Only in-frame clones appear in the TCRdb table, and some are missing; sequencing was by immunoSEQ multiplex PCR. The data hold about 69,000 clones, with around 94% observed a single time. The sample consisted of peripheral blood, taken in the third trimester of pregnancy. These receptors were taken from a female donor in good health, enrolled as a control in a pregnancy study.

The V gene is TRBV5-1, the J gene TRBJ2-7, with 9 bases matching TRBD2. V shed 4 bases and J 6 bases; nucleotides not matched to a gene: 5. Germline V gene lookup returns CDR1 SGHRS and CDR2 YFSETQ. The CDR3 consists of 13 residues. Here the CDR3 DNA reads TGCGCCAGCAGCCCCGGACTAGCGCGCGAGCAGTACTTC. This gives the protein CASSPGLAREQYF. Full variable domain (remainder filled in from reference TRBV5-1 and TRBJ2-7): KAGVTQTPRYLIKTRGQQVTLSCSPISGHRSVSWYQQTPGQGLQFLFEYFSETQRNKGNFPGRFSGRQFSNSRSEMNVSTLELGDSALYLCASSPGLAREQYFGPGTRLTVT.

The chain recombines TRBV13 with TRBJ2-4; TRBD2 matches 11 bases. This CDR3 contains 15 residues. The V gene's germline CDR1 is PRHDT and CDR2 FYEKMQ (reference sequence). The V and J ends lost 5 bases and 9 bases, in that order; junction bases with no gene match: 9. CDR3 sequence (DNA): TGTGCCAGCAGCGTAACTAGCGGGGGCTCCGCCATTCAGTACTTC. It yields the protein CASSVTSGGSAIQYF.

The gene calls are TRBV7-9 and TRBJ1-1; the D gene is possibly TRBD1 (5 bases). Trimming cost V 5 bases and J 0 bases, with 7 bases left between them. Germline V gives CDR1 SEHNR, CDR2 FQNEAQ (reference sequence). The CDR3 loop spans 13 amino acids. CDR3 residues: CASSKTVNTEAFF. In DNA form, the CDR3 reads TGTGCCAGCAGCAAGACAGTGAACACTGAAGCTTTCTTT.

This clone has just one count. Written as DNA, the CDR3 is TGTGCCAGCAGTTTGCAGAGGATAAAGTCAACTAATGAAAAACTGTTTTTT. It encodes CASSLQRIKSTNEKLFF. This chain links TRBV27 with TRBJ1-4; D gene uncertain. The CDR3 extends over 17 amino acids. With 3 bases removed from V and 0 bases from J, the gap between germline ends came to 14 bases. Germline assignment: CDR1 MNHEY and CDR2 SMNVEV (reference sequence).

The rearrangement links TRBV9 to TRBJ2-1; perhaps TRBD2 as D (6 bases). Trimming pared 7 bases from V and 3 bases from J, leaving 11 bases between. The CDR3 is made up of 13 amino acids. Germline values: CDR1 SGDLS, CDR2 YYNGEE. DNA of the CDR3: TGTGCCAGCCAGCGGGCGGGCTACAATGAGCAGTTCTTC. Protein: CASQRAGYNEQFF.

The chain links TRBV10-3 to TRBJ2-7; 8 nucleotides agree with TRBD2. V lost 2 bases and J lost 3; bases outside the gene matches: 12. This CDR3 comprises 17 residues. Germline V gene sequence: CDR1 ENHRY, CDR2 SYGVKD. CDR3 DNA: TGTGCCATCAGTGAGCCCCCCGGCGGGGGGACCGGCTACGAGCAGTACTTC. It specifies CAISEPPGGGTGYEQYF.

This chain connects TRBV21-1 to TRBJ1-5. TRBV21-1 is a documented pseudogene. The CDR3 length is 16 residues. This CDR3 is CASSRGGSHSNQPQHF. The CDR3 nucleotides read TGTGCCAGCAGCCGGGGGGGGTCTCATAGCAATCAGCCCCAGCATTTT.

V usage is TRBV5-1 and J usage is TRBJ2-1; TRBD1 matches 9 bases. CDR1 and CDR2 from the germline V gene are SGHRS and YFSETQ. J was trimmed by 7 bases and V by 3 bases; bases with no gene match: 8. The CDR3 spans 15 residues. The DNA of the CDR3 is TGCGCCAGCAGCTCGGGACAGGGACGGGGGAATGAGCAGTTCTTC. It encodes CASSSGQGRGNEQFF. The whole variable domain, filled in from reference TRBV5-1 and TRBJ2-1, reads KAGVTQTPRYLIKTRGQQVTLSCSPISGHRSVSWYQQTPGQGLQFLFEYFSETQRNKGNFPGRFSGRQFSNSRSEMNVSTLELGDSALYLCASSSGQGRGNEQFFGPGTRLTVL.

This clone was seen once. The chain couples TRBV19 to TRBJ2-1; 8 nucleotides match TRBD1. V lost 3 bases and J lost 1; bases outside the gene matches: 8. Germline V lookup: CDR1 LNHDA, CDR2 SQIVND (reference sequence). The CDR3 spans 17 residues. DNA of the CDR3: TGTGCCAGTAGTATGGGACAGGCAGCGACATCCTACAATGAGCAGTTCTTC. Its protein product is CASSMGQAATSYNEQFF.

The CDR3 region is CAWSVRRDRAYNEQFF. As DNA, the CDR3 is TGTGCCTGGAGTGTACGGCGGGACAGGGCCTACAATGAGCAGTTCTTC. The genes are TRBV30 and TRBJ2-1; TRBD1 matches 9 bases. The V segment lost 0 bases and the J segment 2 bases; nucleotides outside the gene matches: 5. The CDR3 extends over 16 amino acids. Germline V gives CDR1 GTSNPN, CDR2 SVGIG (reference sequence). The whole variable domain, filled in from reference TRBV30 and TRBJ2-1, reads SQTIHQWPATLVQPVGSPLSLECTVEGTSNPNLYWYRQAAGRGLQLLFYSVGIGQISSEVPQNLSASRPQDRQFILSSKKLLLSDSGFYLCAWSVRRDRAYNEQFFGPGTRLTVL.

This chain links TRBV30 with TRBJ1-3, with D maybe TRBD1 (6 bases). The CDR3 is 13 amino acids. Germline V gene sequence: CDR1 GTSNPN, CDR2 SVGIG (reference sequence). Trimming took 0 bases from V and 3 from J, leaving 6 bases between them. For the CDR3, the DNA is TGTGCCTGGAGTGTACAGGGTGGAAACACCATATATTTT. Translating it yields CAWSVQGGNTIYF.

The rearrangement links TRBV6-6 to TRBJ2-7; tentatively, D is TRBD1 (6 bases). V was cut by 5 bases and J by 5 bases, with 10 bases left in between. Germline V lookup: CDR1 MNHNY, CDR2 SVGAGI (reference sequence). CDR3 length: 12 amino acids. The CDR3 is CASSPRGNEQYF. For the CDR3, the DNA is TGTGCCAGCAGTCCCAGGGGCAACGAGCAGTACTTC.

The gene calls are TRBV19 and TRBJ2-3; tentative D call: TRBD2 (7 bases). The CDR3 has 16 amino acids. Trimming left V 6 bases short and J 4 bases short, with 20 bases between. The germline gives CDR1 LNHDA, CDR2 SQIVND (reference sequence). CDR3 region: CASRPKGGGFADTQYF. CDR3 bases: TGTGCCAGTAGACCCAAGGGGGGAGGGTTCGCAGATACGCAGTATTTT.

The chain joins TRBV5-4 to TRBJ2-1; 10 nucleotides line up with TRBD2. The CDR3 is 15 residues long. Germline lookup yields CDR1 SGHNT and CDR2 YYREEE (reference sequence). V gave up 5 bases and J gave up 4 bases; unmatched junction bases: 6. The DNA for the CDR3 is TGTGCCAGCAGGGGAGCGGGAGGGGCGTACAATGAGCAGTTCTTC. This translates into CASRGAGGAYNEQFF.

This chain uses TRBV6-5 with TRBJ2-7, with a weak D call TRBD2 (6 bases). Germline V gives CDR1 MNHEY, CDR2 SVGAGI. The germline V and J ends were trimmed by 2 bases and 2 bases, with 16 bases remaining between them. There are 16 residues in the CDR3. CDR3 in DNA: TGTGCCAGCAGTTACGGGTTTGGGGACTCGACCTACGAGCAGTACTTC. It yields the protein CASSYGFGDSTYEQYF.

The chain couples TRBV27 to TRBJ2-7; weak D call: TRBD1 (6 bases). The CDR3 consists of 13 residues. The V and J ends lost 5 bases and 7 bases respectively, with 15 bases between them. Germline CDR1 is MNHEY and CDR2 is SMNVEV (reference sequence). Here the CDR3 reads CASSRTVPTEQYF. Written as DNA, the CDR3 is TGTGCCAGCAGTAGGACAGTGCCTACGGAGCAGTACTTC.

This clone was recorded once. The rearrangement uses TRBV30 and TRBJ2-5; D may be TRBD2 (6 bases). Germline assignment: CDR1 GTSNPN and CDR2 SVGIG (reference sequence). V lost 0 bases to trimming and J lost 5 bases, with 16 bases between them. The CDR3 sequence is 15 residues long. Here the CDR3 reads CAWSVRQGGWETQYF. The CDR3 region has the DNA TGTGCCTGGAGTGTACGGCAGGGAGGTTGGGAGACCCAGTACTTC.

The chain links TRBV5-1 to TRBJ2-1, with D tentatively TRBD2 (6 bases). Trimming removed 0 bases from V and 3 bases from J, with 7 bases in between. The CDR3 spans 14 residues. Germline V gene lookup returns CDR1 SGHRS and CDR2 YFSETQ. The CDR3 region has the DNA TGCGCCAGCAGCTTGGGCGGGGACTACAATGAGCAGTTCTTC. Translating gives CASSLGGDYNEQFF.

The DNA of the CDR3 is TGTGCCAGCAGCCAAGAAGGTGGTGAGGCCATTAATGAAAAACTGTTTTTT. Translating it yields CASSQEGGEAINEKLFF. V gene TRBV14 combines with J gene TRBJ1-4; D gene unclear. In germline, CDR1 is SGHDN, CDR2 FVKESK. V was cut by 0 bases and J by 4 bases, with 15 bases left in between. This CDR3 region has 17 residues. The full variable domain, in which reference TRBV14 and TRBJ1-4 provide the parts outside the CDR3, is EAGVTQFPSHSVIEKGQTVTLRCDPISGHDNLYWYRRVMGKEIKFLLHFVKESKQDESGMPNNRFLAERTGGTYSTLKVQPAELEDSGVYFCASSQEGGEAINEKLFFGSGTQLSVL.

This clone appeared once. V and J are TRBV18 and TRBJ1-1, with 7 bases that match TRBD1. Germline V lookup: CDR1 KGHSH, CDR2 LQKENI. The V and J ends lost 10 bases and 0 bases, in that order; junction bases with no gene match: 14. CDR3 length equals 16 residues. CDR3 in amino acids: CATRGGQIRMNTEAFF. The CDR3 coding sequence is TGTGCCACCCGGGGGGGACAGATAAGGATGAACACTGAAGCTTTCTTT.

This clone was found a few times. V gene TRBV30 combines with J gene TRBJ2-6; D not resolved. This CDR3 comprises 16 residues. With 2 bases removed from V and 0 bases from J, the gap between germline ends came to 11 bases. Germline V gene data show CDR1 as GTSNPN and CDR2 as SVGIG (reference sequence). The CDR3 DNA reads as TGTGCCTGGAGTAAGACAAGTATCTCTGGGGCCAACGTCCTGACTTTC. Translating gives CAWSKTSISGANVLTF.

Only one count was recorded for this clone. V is TRBV4-2 and J is TRBJ2-1; TRBD2 matches 11 bases. The germline V gene encodes CDR1 LGHNA and CDR2 YNFKEQ. The ends lost 1 base at V and 8 bases at J; junction bases unmatched: 4. The CDR3 contains 15 residues. The CDR3 loop is CASSQGGSGGDEQFF. The CDR3 DNA follows: TGTGCCAGCAGCCAAGGTGGTAGCGGGGGGGATGAGCAGTTCTTC.

V gene TRBV7-9 combines with J gene TRBJ2-7; 12 positions agree with TRBD1. Germline V gene sequence: CDR1 SEHNR, CDR2 FQNEAQ (reference sequence). The V segment lost 5 bases and the J segment 6 bases; nucleotides outside the gene matches: 8. This CDR3 is built from 15 residues. This CDR3 is CASSSWGQGAVEQYF. The DNA for the CDR3 is TGTGCCAGCAGCAGTTGGGGACAGGGGGCCGTCGAGCAGTACTTC.

This sequence joins TRBV15 and TRBJ2-7; tentatively, D is TRBD2 (5 bases). This CDR3 is 15 amino acids long. Germline V gene data show CDR1 as LNHNV and CDR2 as YYDKDF (reference sequence). V dropped 4 bases and J dropped 3 bases, with 16 bases sitting between them. CDR3: CATSTERIEGYEQYF. CDR3 nucleotides: TGTGCCACCAGCACCGAGCGGATCGAGGGCTACGAGCAGTACTTC.

This clone ranks as medium-sized (0.01 to 0.1%). This sequence joins TRBV6-4 and TRBJ2-2; D is ambiguous. CDR3 length: 13 amino acids. Trimming cost V 2 bases and J 3 bases, with 4 bases left between them. Germline V lookup: CDR1 MRHNA, CDR2 SNTAGT. CDR3 nucleotides: TGTGCCAGCAGTGACACGGACACCGGGGAGCTGTTTTTT. It specifies CASSDTDTGELFF.

The V call is TRBV7-2, the J call TRBJ2-1, with TRBD2 matching over 11 bases. V was pared by 5 bases and J by 6 bases, with 12 bases of the junction left unmatched. In germline, CDR1 is SGHTA, CDR2 FQGNSA. The CDR3 is 17 residues long. CDR3 region: CASSGRTSGPTGNEQFF. The CDR3 DNA reads as TGTGCCAGCAGCGGACGGACTAGCGGGCCCACGGGCAATGAGCAGTTCTTC.

V usage is TRBV6-1 and J usage is TRBJ2-1, with a tentative D call TRBD2 (5 bases). V was pared by 7 bases and J by 2 bases, with 15 bases between. Germline V gives CDR1 MNHNS, CDR2 SASEGT. The CDR3 is 15 residues long. The DNA of the CDR3 is TGTGCCAGCACCCTCCGGGCCGGGGCCTACAATGAGCAGTTCTTC. This encodes CASTLRAGAYNEQFF.